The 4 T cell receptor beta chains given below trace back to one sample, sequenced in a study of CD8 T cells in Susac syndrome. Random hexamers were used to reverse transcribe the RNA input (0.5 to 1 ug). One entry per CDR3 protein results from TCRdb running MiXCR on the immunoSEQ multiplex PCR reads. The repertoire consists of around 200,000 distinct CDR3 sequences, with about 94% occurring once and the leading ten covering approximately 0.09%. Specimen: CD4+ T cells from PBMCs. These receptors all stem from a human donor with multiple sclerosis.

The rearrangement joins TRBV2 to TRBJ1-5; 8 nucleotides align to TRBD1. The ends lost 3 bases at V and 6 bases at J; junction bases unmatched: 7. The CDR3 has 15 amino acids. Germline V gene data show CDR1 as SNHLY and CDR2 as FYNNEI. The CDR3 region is CASSDDRGKGQPQHF. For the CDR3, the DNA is TGTGCCAGCAGTGACGACAGGGGTAAGGGTCAGCCCCAGCATTTT.

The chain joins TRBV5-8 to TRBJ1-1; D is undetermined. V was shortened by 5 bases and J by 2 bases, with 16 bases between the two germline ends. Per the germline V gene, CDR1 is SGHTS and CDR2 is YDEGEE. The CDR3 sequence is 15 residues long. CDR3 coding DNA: TGTGCCAGCAGTCCCAGGATCCTATTAAACACTGAAGCTTTCTTT. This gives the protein CASSPRILLNTEAFF.

CDR3 bases: TGTGCCAGCAGCCTAAATTGGGACAGGGGATATGGCTACACCTTC. It encodes CASSLNWDRGYGYTF. V and J are TRBV27 and TRBJ1-2; 10 bases are shared with TRBD1. The CDR3 loop spans 15 amino acids. Germline V lookup: CDR1 MNHEY, CDR2 SMNVEV (reference sequence). V gave up 6 bases and J gave up 5 bases; unmatched junction bases: 9.

CDR3: CASSEGQGAGDTQYF. The DNA of the CDR3 is TGTGCCAGCAGCGAAGGACAGGGGGCTGGAGATACGCAGTATTTT. The chain uses TRBV7-6 and TRBJ2-3, with TRBD1 matching over 11 bases. Germline CDR1 reads SGHVS; CDR2 reads FNYEAQ. With V trimmed by 5 bases and J by 5 bases, 6 bases remained unmatched. This CDR3 region has 15 residues. The full variable domain, rest sourced from reference TRBV7-6 and TRBJ2-3, is GAGVSQSPRYKVTKRGQDVALRCDPISGHVSLYWYRQALGQGPEFLTYFNYEAQQDKSGLPNDRFSAERPEGSISTLTIQRTEQRDSAMYRCASSEGQGAGDTQYFGPGTRLTVL.